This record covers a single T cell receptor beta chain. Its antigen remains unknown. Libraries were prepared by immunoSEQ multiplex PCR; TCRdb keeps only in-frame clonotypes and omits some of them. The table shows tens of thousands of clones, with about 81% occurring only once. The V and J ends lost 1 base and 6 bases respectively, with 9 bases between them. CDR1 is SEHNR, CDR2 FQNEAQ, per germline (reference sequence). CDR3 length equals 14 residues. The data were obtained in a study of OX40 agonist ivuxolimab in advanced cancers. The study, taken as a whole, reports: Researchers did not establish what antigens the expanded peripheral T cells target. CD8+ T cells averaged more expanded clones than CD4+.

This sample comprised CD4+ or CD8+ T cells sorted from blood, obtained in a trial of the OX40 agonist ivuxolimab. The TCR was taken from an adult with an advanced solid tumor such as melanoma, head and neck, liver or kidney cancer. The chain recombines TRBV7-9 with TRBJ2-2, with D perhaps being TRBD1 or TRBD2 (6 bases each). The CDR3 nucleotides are TGTGCCAGCAGCTTAGAGGAGGGGGCCGGGGAGCTGTTTTTT. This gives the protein CASSLEEGAGELFF.